This T cell receptor beta chain was identified in a study of Ad26.COV2.S vaccination and SARS-CoV-2 variants. Treatment: some 20 received Ad26.COV2.S at low or high dose, single or two shots; 5 received placebo; per-sample allocation not given. On day 63 after the first injection, vaccine and placebo recipients gave samples. Clones were sequenced by immunoSEQ multiplex PCR, and TCRdb holds only the in-frame ones, with some missing. The table records around 320,000 clones, around 86% of them present only once. Trimming at V came to 3 bases and at J to 4 bases, leaving 6 bases not matched to a gene. CDR3 size: 16 residues. Germline CDR1 is SGDLS and CDR2 is YYNGEE.

This material consisted of peripheral blood, taken in a trial of Ad26.COV2.S vaccine versus placebo. The receptor comes from a person between 18 and 59 years old who received the Ad26.COV2.S COVID-19 vaccine or a placebo. The genes are TRBV9 and TRBJ2-3, with 12 bases lining up with TRBD2. The CDR3, as DNA: TGTGCCAGCAGCGCCTCTAGCGGGGGGGCCTCAGATACGCAGTATTTT. It codes for CASSASSGGASDTQYF.